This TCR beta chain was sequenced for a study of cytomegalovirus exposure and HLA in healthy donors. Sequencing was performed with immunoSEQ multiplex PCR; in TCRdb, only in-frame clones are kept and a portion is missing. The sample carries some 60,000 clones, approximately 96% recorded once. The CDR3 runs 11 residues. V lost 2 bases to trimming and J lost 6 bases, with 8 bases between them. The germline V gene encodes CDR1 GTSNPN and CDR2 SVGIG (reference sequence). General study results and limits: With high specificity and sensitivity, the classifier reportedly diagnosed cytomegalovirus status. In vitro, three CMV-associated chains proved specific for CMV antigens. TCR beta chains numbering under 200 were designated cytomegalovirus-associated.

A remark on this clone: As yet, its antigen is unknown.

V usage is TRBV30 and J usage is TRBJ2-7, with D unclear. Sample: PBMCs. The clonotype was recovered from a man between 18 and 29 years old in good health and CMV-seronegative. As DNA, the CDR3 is TGTGCCTGGAGTCATGTTTTCGAGCAGTACTTC. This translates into CAWSHVFEQYF.